A single sample is the source of the 24 T cell receptor beta chains below, sequenced in a study of blood T cell repertoires in COVID-19 (dated by TCRdb to 2018 to 2021). Library preparation employed the immunoSEQ multiplex PCR assay. In its TCRdb copy, this immuneACCESS table keeps in-frame sequences only and misses some clones. Where compared with another copy, unresolved V genes explain less than half of these, and the others have no known cause. For this sample there are hundreds of thousands of clones; 88% appear just once. The ten largest clones represent approximately 8% of the sample. The sequenced sample was PBMCs or T cells enriched from blood (not recorded which). These receptors were collected from a woman in her sixties who had recovered from COVID-19.

The CDR3 region has the DNA TGTGCCAGCAGCCCAAAGGGGACAGACTACAATGAGCAGTTCTTC. This sequence encodes CASSPKGTDYNEQFF. The V call is TRBV2, the J call TRBJ2-1, with TRBD1 identical over 7 bases. Germline values: CDR1 SNHLY, CDR2 FYNNEI. CDR3 size: 15 residues. J was trimmed by 3 bases and V by 6 bases; bases with no gene match: 8.

Only one count was recorded for this clone. J is TRBJ1-1 and V is TRBV18; TRBD1 matches 7 bases. The CDR3 sequence is 14 residues long. The V segment lost 3 bases and the J segment 3 bases; nucleotides outside the gene matches: 4. From germline, CDR1 is KGHSH and CDR2 LQKENI. CDR3 nucleotides: TGTGCCAGCTCACCGAGGGGGCCGGACACTGAAGCTTTCTTT. Translation gives CASSPRGPDTEAFF.

V is TRBV10-3 and J is TRBJ1-5, with 7 bases lining up with TRBD1. Trimming cost V 4 bases and J 7 bases; bases outside gene matches: 7. The CDR3 consists of 14 residues. CDR1 ENHRY and CDR2 SYGVKD come from the germline V gene. CDR3: CAISAGGLGQPQHF. CDR3 coding DNA: TGTGCCATCAGTGCAGGGGGGCTAGGGCAGCCCCAGCATTTT.

The rearrangement uses TRBV10-3 and TRBJ1-1; 9 bases line up with TRBD1. CDR1 ENHRY and CDR2 SYGVKD come from the germline V gene. J lost 4 bases, V lost 8 bases, and 2 bases had no gene match. The CDR3 runs 12 residues. CDR3 in amino acids: CAIGQGSTEAFF. DNA of the CDR3: TGTGCCATCGGACAGGGGAGCACTGAAGCTTTCTTT.

The chain carries TRBV6-6 and TRBJ2-7; 9 bases align to TRBD1. After removal of 6 bases from V and 1 base from J, the junction contained 4 bases not matched to a gene. Looked up from germline, CDR1 is MNHNY and CDR2 is SVGAGI (reference sequence). The length of the CDR3 is 14 residues. The CDR3, as DNA: TGTGCCAGCAGCCCCGGACAGGGGTCCTACGAGCAGTACTTC. Protein product: CASSPGQGSYEQYF.

Ten or more counts support this clone. The rearrangement uses TRBV12-5 and TRBJ1-2; possible D gene TRBD1, 5 bases. This CDR3 comprises 14 residues. V lost 1 base, J lost 7 bases, and 13 bases lay in between. CDR1 is LGHNT, CDR2 FRNRAP, per germline. This chain's CDR3 is CASGLARGGSGYTF. CDR3 DNA: TGTGCTAGTGGTTTGGCCCGCGGGGGTTCTGGCTACACCTTC. Using reference TRBV12-5 and TRBJ1-2 for the parts outside the CDR3, the full variable domain is DARVTQTPRHKVTEMGQEVTMRCQPILGHNTVFWYRQTMMQGLELLAYFRNRAPLDDSGMPKDRFSAEMPDATLATLKIQPSEPRDSAVYFCASGLARGGSGYTFGSGTRLTVV.

The chain recombines TRBV5-1 with TRBJ1-1; 11 bases are a match to TRBD1. This CDR3 contains 18 residues. The junction had 8 bases not matched to a gene; V was cut back by 1 base and J by 0 bases. CDR1 and CDR2 (germline): SGHRS, YFSETQ. The CDR3 is CASSLRPGTGGVNTEAFF. DNA of the CDR3: TGCGCCAGCAGCTTGAGGCCCGGGACAGGGGGAGTGAACACTGAAGCTTTCTTT.

This sequence joins TRBV3-1 (or the pseudogene TRBV3-2) and TRBJ1-2; TRBD1 matches 7 bases. The J segment lost 2 bases and the V segment lost 4 bases, leaving 7 bases of the junction unmatched. The CDR3 has 15 residues. Germline V gives CDR1 LGHDT, CDR2 YNNKEL (reference sequence). Written as DNA, the CDR3 is TGTGCCAGCAGCCGCCAAGGGGGCACCAACTATGGCTACACCTTC. Its protein product is CASSRQGGTNYGYTF.

V usage is TRBV5-5 and J usage is TRBJ1-2; TRBD1 aligns across 12 bases. The V gene's germline CDR1 is SGHKS and CDR2 YYEKEE (reference sequence). The V gene end was trimmed by 3 bases and the J gene end by 9 bases; junction bases not matched to a gene: 9. The CDR3 runs to 15 residues. The CDR3 reads CASSYRMGQGASYTF. The CDR3, as DNA: TGTGCCAGCAGCTACCGAATGGGACAGGGGGCTAGCTACACCTTC.

In its sample, this clone was seen once. This chain connects TRBV5-8 to TRBJ2-3, with a weak D call TRBD2 (7 bases). This CDR3 contains 15 residues. The germline CDR1 and CDR2 sequences are SGHTS and YDEGEE. The V and J ends lost 9 bases and 4 bases respectively, with 21 bases between them. This CDR3 is CATPGTRGASDTQYF. Written as DNA, the CDR3 is TGTGCCACCCCCGGGACCCGGGGGGCCTCAGATACGCAGTATTTT.

V gene TRBV27 combines with J gene TRBJ2-3; 8 nucleotides match TRBD2. Germline V lookup: CDR1 MNHEY, CDR2 SMNVEV (reference sequence). The CDR3 runs 16 residues. With 5 bases clipped from V and 2 bases from J, the junction kept 9 bases outside the gene matches. CDR3 amino acids: CASSGSSGHTTDTQYF. The CDR3 nucleotides read TGTGCCAGCAGTGGGTCTAGCGGGCACACCACAGATACGCAGTATTTT.

V is TRBV3-1 (or the pseudogene TRBV3-2) and J is TRBJ2-7, with 7 bases fitting TRBD1. V dropped 4 bases and J dropped 2; count of bases not matched to a gene: 5. The CDR3 length is 14 residues. Germline CDR1 LGHDT, CDR2 YNNKEL (reference sequence). Here the CDR3 reads CASSLYRGTYEQYF. For the CDR3, the DNA is TGTGCCAGCAGCCTTTACAGGGGAACCTACGAGCAGTACTTC.

For the CDR3, the DNA is TGTGCCAACTCCGGGACAGGCACAGATACGCAGTATTTT. Encoded protein: CANSGTGTDTQYF. The chain joins TRBV18 to TRBJ2-3; 7 nucleotides agree with TRBD1. Germline-derived CDR1 and CDR2 are KGHSH and LQKENI. CDR3 size: 13 residues. Unmatched junction bases numbered 5, after V lost 10 bases and J lost 1 base.

This chain connects TRBV2 to TRBJ1-2, with 11 bases aligning to TRBD1. The CDR3 is 15 residues long. CDR1 and CDR2 (germline): SNHLY, FYNNEI. V lost 6 bases to trimming and J lost 10 bases; unmatched junction nucleotides: 13. In DNA, the CDR3 is TGTGCCAGCAGCGGGGAGGTATGGGACAGGGGGGCCTACACCTTC. Protein sequence: CASSGEVWDRGAYTF.

V is TRBV19 and J is TRBJ2-6; TRBD2 might be the D (7 bases). The CDR3 sequence is 18 residues long. Germline lookup yields CDR1 LNHDA and CDR2 SQIVND (reference sequence). V lost 5 bases to trimming and J lost 0 bases, with 17 bases between them. CDR3 in DNA: TGTGCCAGTAGTCGGGGGGCGCCGACAAGCTCTGGGGCCAACGTCCTGACTTTC. Translation gives CASSRGAPTSSGANVLTF.

The chain is built from TRBV6-5 and TRBJ1-2, with 8 bases identical to TRBD1. The CDR3 runs to 14 residues. Trimming at V came to 10 bases and at J to 5 bases, leaving 12 bases not matched to a gene. In germline, CDR1 is MNHEY, CDR2 SVGAGI. This CDR3 is CATRDDRGEYGYTF. CDR3 in DNA: TGTGCCACCAGAGACGACAGGGGAGAATATGGCTACACCTTC.

The genes are TRBV7-2 and TRBJ2-1; 10 bases are a match to TRBD2. Germline loops: CDR1 SGHTA, CDR2 FQGNSA. V lost 5 bases, J lost 0 bases, and 13 bases stayed unmatched. This CDR3 region has 19 residues. CDR3 amino acids: CASSPRLAGAWSSYNEQFF. CDR3 DNA: TGTGCCAGCAGCCCCCGGCTAGCGGGGGCCTGGAGCTCCTACAATGAGCAGTTCTTC.

The chain employs TRBV24-1 and TRBJ2-4; D is possibly TRBD1 (5 bases). V gave up 0 bases and J gave up 2 bases, with 19 bases separating them. The length of the CDR3 is 19 residues. Per the germline V gene, CDR1 is KGHDR and CDR2 is SFDVKD. The CDR3 here is CATSDLPSGPRVTKNIQYF. Here the CDR3 DNA reads TGTGCCACCAGTGATTTGCCGTCAGGCCCCAGGGTGACCAAAAACATTCAGTACTTC.

The chain has TRBV24-1 and TRBJ2-3, with D possibly being TRBD1 (6 bases). The CDR3 sequence is 16 residues long. Germline V CDR1 and CDR2: KGHDR, SFDVKD. The V end was cut by 1 base, the J end by 1 base, with 11 bases between. The CDR3 reads CATSDFVQGGTDTQYF. The CDR3 DNA reads as TGTGCCACCAGTGATTTCGTACAGGGTGGCACAGATACGCAGTATTTT.

The chain links TRBV6-5 to TRBJ1-5; TRBD1 agrees at 9 bases. Germline CDR1 and CDR2: MNHEY and SVGAGI. The CDR3 covers 15 residues. The V and J ends lost 8 bases and 3 bases, in that order; junction bases with no gene match: 8. The CDR3 sequence is CASGQGRLNNQPQHF. Here the CDR3 DNA reads TGTGCCAGCGGACAGGGGAGGTTGAACAATCAGCCCCAGCATTTT.

The CDR3 loop reads CASSYRTGVRSAEAFF. The CDR3 region has the DNA TGTGCCAGCAGTTATAGGACAGGCGTCCGATCGGCTGAAGCTTTCTTT. The chain joins TRBV27 to TRBJ1-1, with 7 bases that match TRBD1. Per the germline V gene, CDR1 is MNHEY and CDR2 is SMNVEV (reference sequence). The V and J ends lost 4 bases and 6 bases, in that order; junction bases with no gene match: 14. This CDR3 region has 16 residues.

J is TRBJ1-3 and V is TRBV5-1; D is uncertain. CDR3 length equals 14 residues. Germline V gene data show CDR1 as SGHRS and CDR2 as YFSETQ. V lost 1 base, J lost 2 bases, and 7 bases lay in between. This chain's CDR3 is CASSLQTAGNTIYF. DNA for the CDR3: TGCGCCAGCAGCTTGCAAACAGCTGGAAACACCATATATTTT.

V is TRBV4-1 and J is TRBJ2-7; TRBD2 matches at 11 bases. Germline V gene lookup returns CDR1 MGHRA and CDR2 YSYEKL. The CDR3 is made up of 16 amino acids. The trim removed 8 bases at V and 3 bases at J, leaving 12 bases unmatched. The CDR3: CASGRPLAGGLYEQYF. In nucleotides, the CDR3 is TGCGCCAGCGGGCGCCCTTTAGCGGGGGGGCTCTACGAGCAGTACTTC.

CDR3 in amino acids: CASSAANRYLEETQYF. Written as DNA, the CDR3 is TGTGCCAGCAGTGCGGCCAACAGGTATTTGGAAGAGACCCAGTACTTC. The J gene is TRBJ2-5, the V gene TRBV6-2 or TRBV6-3, with D perhaps TRBD1 (5 bases). V was shortened by 5 bases and J by 3 bases, with 19 bases between the two germline ends. This CDR3 comprises 16 residues. Germline lookup yields CDR1 MNHEY and CDR2 SVGEGT.